This T cell receptor beta chain was profiled in a study of molecular identifiers for immune sequencing clone quantification. As for the study in general: Naive CD8 cell RNA, from roughly 18,000 or 92,000 cells, was split five ways in replicates, with four sequenced. Study-wide findings and caveats: Reports indicate spiked Jurkat TCR RNA from one cell could be found among roughly 980,000 naive cells.

Previously reported methods and listed TCR primers produced the bulk TCR libraries. TCRdb re-derived calls from the PCR reads in MiXCR, one entry per CDR3 protein. The sample includes over 600,000 distinct CDR3 sequences, 15% to 20% of them seen just once. Sorting captured naive CD8 T cells as CD8+CD4-CCR7+CD45RA+. This clonotype was recorded at least ten times. Its matching antigen is unknown. The CDR3 length is 12 residues. V dropped 6 bases and J dropped 6 bases, with 10 bases sitting between them. Germline V gene data show CDR1 as SEHNR and CDR2 as FQNEAQ (reference sequence). The receptor's source is a human donor in good health. Some libraries in this study had Jurkat cell RNA spiked in. The V call is TRBV7-9, the J call TRBJ2-3, with D unresolved. The sample taken for sequencing was naive CD8+ T cells from blood, with Jurkat cell RNA spiked in. The subset: FACS-sorted CD8+CD4-CCR7+CD45RA+ naive T cells. The CDR3 spells CASRSIPDTQYF. The DNA of the CDR3 is TGTGCCAGCAGGAGTATCCCGGATACGCAGTATTTT.